The T cell receptor beta chain described here comes from a study of spatial heterogeneity in lung cancer. TCRdb itself ran the 5' RACE reads through MiXCR, one entry per CDR3 protein. The data hold tens of thousands of distinct CDR3 sequences, with about 3% observed a single time. Time point: sample taken at primary tumor resection. J was trimmed by 5 bases and V by 6 bases; bases with no gene match: 12. Germline-derived CDR1 and CDR2 are MNHEY and SVGAGI. CDR3 length equals 15 residues. This clonotype showed up many times. The chain couples TRBV6-5 to TRBJ2-7; 8 bases match TRBD1. The clonotype comes from a female donor with early-stage non-small cell lung cancer. The sequenced sample was PBMCs, obtained at surgery. The CDR3 protein is CASRPWGQGANEQYF. The CDR3 region has the DNA TGTGCCAGCAGACCATGGGGGCAGGGGGCCAACGAGCAGTACTTC.